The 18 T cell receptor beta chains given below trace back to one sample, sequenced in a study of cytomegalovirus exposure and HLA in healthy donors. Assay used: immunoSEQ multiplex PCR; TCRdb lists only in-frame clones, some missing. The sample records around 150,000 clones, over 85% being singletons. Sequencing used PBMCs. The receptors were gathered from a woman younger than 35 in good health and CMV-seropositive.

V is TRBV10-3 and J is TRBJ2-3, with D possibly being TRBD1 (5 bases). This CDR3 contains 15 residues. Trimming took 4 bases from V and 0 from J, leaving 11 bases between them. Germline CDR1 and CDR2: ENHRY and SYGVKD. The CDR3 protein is CAISGTGSSTDTQYF. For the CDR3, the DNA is TGTGCCATCAGTGGAACAGGCTCTAGCACAGATACGCAGTATTTT.

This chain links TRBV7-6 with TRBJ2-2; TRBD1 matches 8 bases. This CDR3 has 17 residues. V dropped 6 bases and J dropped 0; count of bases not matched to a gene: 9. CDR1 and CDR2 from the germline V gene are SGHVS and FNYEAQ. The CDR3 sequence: CASRSRDRRANTGELFF. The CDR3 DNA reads TGTGCCAGCAGGTCCCGGGACAGGCGCGCGAACACCGGGGAGCTGTTTTTT.

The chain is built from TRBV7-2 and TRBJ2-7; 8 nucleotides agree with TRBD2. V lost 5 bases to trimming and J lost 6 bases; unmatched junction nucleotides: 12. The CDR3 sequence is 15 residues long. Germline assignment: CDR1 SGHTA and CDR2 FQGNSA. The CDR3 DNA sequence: TGTGCCAGCAGCCCTGGCGGGGGGCGTAAGTTCGAGCAGTACTTC. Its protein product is CASSPGGGRKFEQYF.

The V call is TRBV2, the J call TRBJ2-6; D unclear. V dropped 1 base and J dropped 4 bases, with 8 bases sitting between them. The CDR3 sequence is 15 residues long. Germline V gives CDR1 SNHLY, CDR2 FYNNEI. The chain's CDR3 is CASSEGNSGANVLTF. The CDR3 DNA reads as TGTGCCAGCAGTGAAGGTAATTCCGGGGCCAACGTCCTGACTTTC.

The CDR3 DNA sequence: TGCGCCAGCAGCGCAACCGGGAACTATGGCTACACCTTC. Encoded protein: CASSATGNYGYTF. V gene TRBV5-1 combines with J gene TRBJ1-2; D gene unclear. Trimming shortened V by 4 bases and J by 2 bases, and 9 bases separated the two germline ends. The CDR3 spans 13 residues. CDR1 is SGHRS and CDR2 is YFSETQ in the germline V gene. The full variable domain, with the rest looked up from reference TRBV5-1 and TRBJ1-2, is KAGVTQTPRYLIKTRGQQVTLSCSPISGHRSVSWYQQTPGQGLQFLFEYFSETQRNKGNFPGRFSGRQFSNSRSEMNVSTLELGDSALYLCASSATGNYGYTFGSGTRLTVV.

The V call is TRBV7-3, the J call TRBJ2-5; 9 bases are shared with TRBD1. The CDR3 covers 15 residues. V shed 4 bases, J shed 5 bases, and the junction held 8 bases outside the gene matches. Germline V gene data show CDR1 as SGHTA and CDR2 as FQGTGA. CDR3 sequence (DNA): TGTGCCAGCAGCTACGGGACAGGGTATGAGGAGACCCAGTACTTC. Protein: CASSYGTGYEETQYF.

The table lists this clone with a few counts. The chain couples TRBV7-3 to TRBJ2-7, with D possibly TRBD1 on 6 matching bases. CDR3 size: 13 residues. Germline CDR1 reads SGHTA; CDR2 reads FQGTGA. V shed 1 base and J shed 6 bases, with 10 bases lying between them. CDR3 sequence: CASSLNSRGEQYF. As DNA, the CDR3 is TGTGCCAGCAGCTTAAACTCCAGGGGCGAGCAGTACTTC. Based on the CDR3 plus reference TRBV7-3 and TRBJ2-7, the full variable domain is GAGVSQTPSNKVTEKGKYVELRCDPISGHTALYWYRQSLGQGPEFLIYFQGTGAADDSGLPNDRFFAVRPEGSVSTLKIQRTERGDSAVYLCASSLNSRGEQYFGPGTRLTVT.

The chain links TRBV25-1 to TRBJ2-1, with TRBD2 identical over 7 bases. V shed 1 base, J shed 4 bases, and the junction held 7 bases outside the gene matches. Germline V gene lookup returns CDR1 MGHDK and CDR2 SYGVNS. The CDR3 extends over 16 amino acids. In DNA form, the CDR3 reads TGTGCCAGCAGTGAATTGGCGGGAGCTTCATACAATGAGCAGTTCTTC. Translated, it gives CASSELAGASYNEQFF.

Here the CDR3 DNA reads TGCGCCAGCAGTGACACGGGTTCCATCTACACCGGGGAGCTGTTTTTT. It yields the protein CASSDTGSIYTGELFF. The chain carries TRBV10-1 and TRBJ2-2; no clear D. V was pared by 3 bases and J by 3 bases, with 14 bases between. The CDR3 has 16 amino acids. The germline gives CDR1 WNHNN, CDR2 SYGVQD (reference sequence).

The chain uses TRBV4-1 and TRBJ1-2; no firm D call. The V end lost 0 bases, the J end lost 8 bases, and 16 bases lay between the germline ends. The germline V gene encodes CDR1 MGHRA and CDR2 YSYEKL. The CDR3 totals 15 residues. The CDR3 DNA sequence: TGCGCCAGCAGCCAAGATCGGTCGGGGTTAGACGGCTACACCTTC. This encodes CASSQDRSGLDGYTF.

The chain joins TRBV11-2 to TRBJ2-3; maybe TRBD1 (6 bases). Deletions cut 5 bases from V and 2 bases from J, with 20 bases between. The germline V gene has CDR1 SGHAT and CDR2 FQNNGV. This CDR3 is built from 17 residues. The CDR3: CASSPRALRDNTDTQYF. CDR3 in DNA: TGTGCCAGCAGCCCGAGGGCACTCCGGGACAACACAGATACGCAGTATTTT. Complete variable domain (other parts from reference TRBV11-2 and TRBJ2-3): EAGVAQSPRYKIIEKRQSVAFWCNPISGHATLYWYQQILGQGPKLLIQFQNNGVVDDSQLPKDRFSAERLKGVDSTLKIQPAKLEDSAVYLCASSPRALRDNTDTQYFGPGTRLTVL.

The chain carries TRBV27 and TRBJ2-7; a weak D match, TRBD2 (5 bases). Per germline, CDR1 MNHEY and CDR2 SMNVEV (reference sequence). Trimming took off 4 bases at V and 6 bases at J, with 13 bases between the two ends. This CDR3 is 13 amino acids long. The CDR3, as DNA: TGTGCCAGCAGTTACTCGGAGGCGGGCGAGCAGTACTTC. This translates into CASSYSEAGEQYF.

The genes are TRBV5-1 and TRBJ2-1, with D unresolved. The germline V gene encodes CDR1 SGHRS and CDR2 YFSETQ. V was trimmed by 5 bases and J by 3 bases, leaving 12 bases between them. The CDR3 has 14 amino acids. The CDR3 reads CASRLTTGYNEQFF. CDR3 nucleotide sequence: TGCGCCAGCAGATTAACTACCGGCTACAATGAGCAGTTCTTC.

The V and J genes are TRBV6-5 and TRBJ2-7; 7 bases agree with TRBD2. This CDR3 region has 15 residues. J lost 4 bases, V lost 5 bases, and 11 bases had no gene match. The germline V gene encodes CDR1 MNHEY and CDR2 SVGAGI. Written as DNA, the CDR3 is TGTGCCAGCAGTCCCAGCGGGGCCTTAAGATACGAGCAGTACTTC. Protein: CASSPSGALRYEQYF.

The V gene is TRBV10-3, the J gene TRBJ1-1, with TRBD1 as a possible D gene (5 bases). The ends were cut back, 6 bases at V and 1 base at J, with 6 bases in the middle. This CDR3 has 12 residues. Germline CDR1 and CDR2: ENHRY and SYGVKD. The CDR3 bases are TGTGCCATCAGGGACACGAACACTGAAGCTTTCTTT. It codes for CAIRDTNTEAFF.

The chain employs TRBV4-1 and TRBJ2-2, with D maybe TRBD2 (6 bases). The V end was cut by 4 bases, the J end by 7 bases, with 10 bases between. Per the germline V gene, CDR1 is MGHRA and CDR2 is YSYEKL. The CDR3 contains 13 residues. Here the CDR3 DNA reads TGCGCCAGCAGCCTCGGGGGTAGCGGGGAGCTGTTTTTT. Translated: CASSLGGSGELFF.

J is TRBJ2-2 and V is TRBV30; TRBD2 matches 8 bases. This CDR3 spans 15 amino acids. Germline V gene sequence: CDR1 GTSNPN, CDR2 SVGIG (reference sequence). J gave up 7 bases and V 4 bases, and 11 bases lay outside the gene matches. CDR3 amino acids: CAWNKPGGPVGELFF. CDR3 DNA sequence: TGTGCCTGGAATAAACCGGGAGGGCCGGTCGGGGAGCTGTTTTTT.

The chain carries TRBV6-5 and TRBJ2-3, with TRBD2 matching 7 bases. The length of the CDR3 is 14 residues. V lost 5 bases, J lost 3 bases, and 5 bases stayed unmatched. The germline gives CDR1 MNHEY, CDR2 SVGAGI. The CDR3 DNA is TGTGCCAGCAGTAGAGCCGGGGGGACAGATACGCAGTATTTT. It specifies CASSRAGGTDTQYF.